This T cell receptor (beta chain) was profiled in a study of radiation and T cells in renal cell carcinoma. Time point here: baseline pretreatment blood. Described treatment: 15 Gy SBRT to primary tumor, nephrectomy 4 weeks later. This clone appeared a few times. Its antigen is undetermined. TCRdb's table, derived via immunoSEQ multiplex PCR, lists solely in-frame clones and lacks some. The sample has 94,000 or so clones, about 79% seen once. Broader study findings: In blood, top tumor clones expanded by 2 weeks, shrinking by 4.

The length of the CDR3 is 14 residues. CDR1 is SNHLY, CDR2 FYNNEI, per germline. V was clipped by 0 bases and J by 13 bases; unmatched bases: 9. The receptor's source is a man aged 55-75 years with renal cell carcinoma. The sample consisted of blood, taken from a patient whose treatment included radiotherapy and nephrectomy. The genes are TRBV2 and TRBJ2-1; 7 bases line up with TRBD2. CDR3 coding DNA: TGTGCCAGCAGTGAAGCTCGGCCGGGACTAATACAGTTCTTC. It is translated as CASSEARPGLIQFF.